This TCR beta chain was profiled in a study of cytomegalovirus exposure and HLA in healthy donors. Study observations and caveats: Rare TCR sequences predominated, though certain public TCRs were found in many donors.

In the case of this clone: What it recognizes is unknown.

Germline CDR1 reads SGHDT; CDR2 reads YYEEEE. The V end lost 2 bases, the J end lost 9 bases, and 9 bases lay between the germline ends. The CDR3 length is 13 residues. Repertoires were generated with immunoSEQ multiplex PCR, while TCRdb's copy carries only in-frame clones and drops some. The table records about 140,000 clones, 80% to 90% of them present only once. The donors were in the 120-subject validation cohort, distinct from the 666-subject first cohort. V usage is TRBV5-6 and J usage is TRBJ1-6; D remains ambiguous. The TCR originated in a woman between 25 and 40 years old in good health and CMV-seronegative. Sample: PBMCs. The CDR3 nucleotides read TGTGCCAGCAGCTTCGGTATCGGTTCACCCCTCCACTTT. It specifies CASSFGIGSPLHF.